This T cell receptor beta chain was recovered during a study of blood T cell repertoires in COVID-19. Here immunoSEQ multiplex PCR was the method, and the copy in TCRdb shows in-frame clones only, minus some. Among 95,000 to 130,000 clones listed, around 80% were seen once. The sequenced material came from peripheral blood. The source is a man between 65 and 80 years old with active or convalescent COVID-19.

This chain's CDR3 is CASSFGTGNQPQHF. The CDR3 coding sequence is TGTGCCAGCAGCTTCGGGACAGGCAATCAGCCCCAGCATTTT. The V gene is TRBV5-4, the J gene TRBJ1-5, with 7 nucleotides matching TRBD1. The germline gives CDR1 SGHNT, CDR2 YYREEE (reference sequence). V was pared by 2 bases and J by 2 bases, with 1 base of the junction left unmatched. The CDR3 totals 14 residues.